This T cell receptor (beta chain) was captured in a study of PD-L1 blockade in urothelial cancer. CDR1 is SQVTM, CDR2 ANQGSEA, per germline. The CDR3 is 12 amino acids. Trimming took 6 bases from V and 2 from J, leaving 10 bases between them. Time point: pretreatment peripheral blood. Between 1 and 8 samples, pretreatment and on-treatment, were given by each patient. Here immunoSEQ multiplex PCR was the method, and the copy in TCRdb shows in-frame clones only, minus some. The sample lists around 100,000 clones; 87% were seen once. The chain is built from TRBV29-1 and TRBJ2-5; a weak D match, TRBD1 (6 bases). The sequence was obtained from a man in his sixties with urothelial cancer. Sequencing was performed on PBMCs, taken around atezolizumab (anti-PD-L1) treatment. As DNA, the CDR3 is TGCAGCGTGTACAGGGATCAAGAGACCCAGTACTTC. This translates into CSVYRDQETQYF.